This T cell receptor (beta chain) came from a study of blood T cell repertoires in COVID-19. At the level of the study: The United States, Italy and Spain provided the acute and convalescent COVID-19 samples.

During active infection, Seattle patients enrolled and were then monitored through disease. In the authors' workflow: Estimates of nucleated cell counts were drawn from the amplification of reference gene primers. Method: immunoSEQ multiplex PCR; TCRdb's copy keeps in-frame clones and lacks some. V, J and clone size were drawn from that table, and D and trimming were deduced from the DNA. The sample has 200,000 or so clones, around four fifths seen once. Per the germline V gene, CDR1 is KGHSH and CDR2 is LQKENI. The CDR3 is 14 amino acids. Trimming took 6 bases from V and 0 from J, leaving 12 bases between them.

Sequencing was performed on peripheral blood. The chain recombines TRBV18 with TRBJ2-7; D is perhaps TRBD1 (6 bases). The clonotype was recovered from a man between 60 and 75 years old with COVID-19, enrolled during active disease. DNA for the CDR3: TGTGCCAGCTCCGTCGGACAGCTCTCCTACGAGCAGTACTTC. This translates into CASSVGQLSYEQYF.